Sequencing of this T cell receptor (beta chain) was carried out in a study of tumor-infiltrating lymphocytes in primary liver carcinoma. Background on the study: Patients' primary liver carcinoma was surgically resected.

Comments on this clonotype: Compared with germline, one end of the junction differs, possibly owing to a read error.

CDR3 size: 13 residues. The germline CDR1 and CDR2 sequences are SGHAT and FQNNGV. For blood RNA, unsorted whole blood served as the source, and germline DNA was extracted too. Starting from approximately 470 ng of total RNA, TCR beta cDNA was produced with a primer in the constant region. Three nested multiplex PCR rounds of slightly modified ARM-PCR generated TCR beta libraries. Amplification in the first two PCR rounds was performed using TRBV1-TRBV30 forward primers and a C-beta reverse primer for about 10 cycles each. TCRdb ran MiXCR on the multiplex PCR reads and lists one entry per CDR3 protein. This repertoire shows 300,000 to 400,000 distinct CDR3 sequences, less than 70% found once; its top ten account for about 6%.

This receptor was identified in a man aged 35 to 55 with primary liver carcinoma and hepatitis B virus infection. The chain joins TRBV11-2 to TRBJ2-7; 7 bases are a match to TRBD1. The sequencing input was peripheral blood. The CDR3 sequence: CANSDWTGYEQYF. The CDR3 DNA reads TGTGCCAACAGCGACTGGACAGGATACGAGCAGTACTTC.